This TCR beta chain was sequenced during a study of T cell responses to AZD1222 COVID-19 vaccine. Here immunoSEQ multiplex PCR was the method, and the copy in TCRdb shows in-frame clones only, minus some. The repertoire has over 200,000 clones, roughly 94% of them found once; the top ten carry around 1.7%. Germline V gene data show CDR1 as SNHLY and CDR2 as FYNNEI. This CDR3 comprises 14 residues. J was trimmed by 5 bases and V by 4 bases; bases with no gene match: 5. The chain carries TRBV2 and TRBJ1-5; 7 positions agree with TRBD1. The sequencing here drew on peripheral blood, taken 28 days after the second dose of the MenACWY control vaccine. This clonotype was sampled from an adult who received the MenACWY meningococcal vaccine as a control. The CDR3 DNA sequence: TGTGCCAGCAGTGCACAGGGGAAGGATCAGCCCCAGCATTTT. Protein product: CASSAQGKDQPQHF.